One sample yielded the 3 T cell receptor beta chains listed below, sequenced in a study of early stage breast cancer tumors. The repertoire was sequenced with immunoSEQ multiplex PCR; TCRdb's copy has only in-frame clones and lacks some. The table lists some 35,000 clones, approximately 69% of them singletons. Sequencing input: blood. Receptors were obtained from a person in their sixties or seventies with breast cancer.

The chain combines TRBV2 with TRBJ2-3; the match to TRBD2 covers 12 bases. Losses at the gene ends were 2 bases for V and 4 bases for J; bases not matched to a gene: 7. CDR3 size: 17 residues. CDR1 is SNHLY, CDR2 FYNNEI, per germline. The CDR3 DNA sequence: TGTGCCAGCAGTGAACCCGCTAGCGGGGGGGCGTCAGATACGCAGTATTTT. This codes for CASSEPASGGASDTQYF.

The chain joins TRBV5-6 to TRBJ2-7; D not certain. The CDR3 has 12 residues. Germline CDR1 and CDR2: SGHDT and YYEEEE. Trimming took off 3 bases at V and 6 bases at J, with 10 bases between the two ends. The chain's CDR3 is CASSYAYGEQYF. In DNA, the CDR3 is TGTGCCAGCAGCTACGCCTACGGCGAGCAGTACTTC.

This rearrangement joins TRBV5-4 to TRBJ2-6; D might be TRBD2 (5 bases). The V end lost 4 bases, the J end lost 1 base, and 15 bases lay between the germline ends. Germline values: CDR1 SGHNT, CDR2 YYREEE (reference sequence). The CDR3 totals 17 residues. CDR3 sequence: CASSTVRRSSGANVLTF. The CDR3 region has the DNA TGTGCCAGCAGCACAGTTAGGAGGAGTTCTGGGGCCAACGTCCTGACTTTC.